What follows describes a single T cell receptor (beta chain). Libraries were prepared by immunoSEQ multiplex PCR; TCRdb keeps only in-frame clonotypes and omits some of them. The sample includes 95,000 to 150,000 clones, approximately 93% seen only once; the top ten take 6% to 7%. CDR1 SGHDT and CDR2 YYEEEE come from the germline V gene. Unmatched junction bases numbered 1, after V lost 4 bases and J lost 2 bases. CDR3 size: 13 residues. This specimen belongs to a study of T cell changes during pregnancy in multiple sclerosis. Material: peripheral blood, obtained before pregnancy. The TCR originated in a female donor with multiple sclerosis, enrolled in a pregnancy study. V gene TRBV5-6 combines with J gene TRBJ2-7, with 9 bases identical to TRBD1. CDR3 coding DNA: TGTGCCAGCAGCGGGACAGGGACCTACGAGCAGTACTTC. It specifies CASSGTGTYEQYF.